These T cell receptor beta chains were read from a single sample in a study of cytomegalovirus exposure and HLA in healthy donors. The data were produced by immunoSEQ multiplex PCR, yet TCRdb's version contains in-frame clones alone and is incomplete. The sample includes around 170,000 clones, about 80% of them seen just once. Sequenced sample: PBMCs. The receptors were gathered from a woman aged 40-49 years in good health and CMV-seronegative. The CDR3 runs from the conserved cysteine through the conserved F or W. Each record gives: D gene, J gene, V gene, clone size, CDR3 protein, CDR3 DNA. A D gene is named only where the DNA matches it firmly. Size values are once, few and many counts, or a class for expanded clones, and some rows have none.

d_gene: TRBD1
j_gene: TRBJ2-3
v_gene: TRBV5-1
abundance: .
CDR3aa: CASSLPRDRLFDTDTQYF
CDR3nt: TGCGCCAGCAGCTTGCCCCGGGACAGACTATTCGACACAGATACGCAGTATTTT

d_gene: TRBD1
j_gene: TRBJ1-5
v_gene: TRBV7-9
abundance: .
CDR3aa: CASSHGTGVNSNQPQHF
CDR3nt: TGTGCCAGCAGCCACGGGACAGGGGTCAATAGCAATCAGCCCCAGCATTTT

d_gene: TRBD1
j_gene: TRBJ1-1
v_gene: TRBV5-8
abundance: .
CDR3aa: CASSKVQGPATLNTEAFF
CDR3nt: TGTGCCAGCAGCAAAGTACAGGGGCCGGCTACCTTGAACACTGAAGCTTTCTTT

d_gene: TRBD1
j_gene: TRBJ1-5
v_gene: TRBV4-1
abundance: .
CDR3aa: CASSTRQGDQQPQHF
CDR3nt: TGCGCCAGCAGCACTCGACAGGGAGATCAACAGCCCCAGCATTTT

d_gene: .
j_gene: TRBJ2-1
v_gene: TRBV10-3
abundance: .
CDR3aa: CAIRDSGSYNEQFF
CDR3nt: TGTGCCATCAGGGATAGCGGATCCTACAATGAGCAGTTCTTC

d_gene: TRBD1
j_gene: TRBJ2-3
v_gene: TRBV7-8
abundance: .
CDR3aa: CASSIGTASTDTQYF
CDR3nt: TGTGCCAGCAGCATTGGGACAGCTAGCACAGATACGCAGTATTTT

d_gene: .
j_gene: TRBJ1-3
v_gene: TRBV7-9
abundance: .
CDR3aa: CASSTTGSRSWNTIYF
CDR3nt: TGTGCCAGCAGCACCACAGGGTCCCGAAGTTGGAACACCATATATTTT

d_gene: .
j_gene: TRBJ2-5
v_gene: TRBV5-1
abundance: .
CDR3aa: CASSTPLGLGGTQYF
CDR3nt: TGCGCCAGCAGCACGCCTCTCGGACTGGGTGGGACCCAGTACTTC

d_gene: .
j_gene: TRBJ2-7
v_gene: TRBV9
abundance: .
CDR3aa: CASSTPGWSEQYF
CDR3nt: TGTGCCAGCAGCACTCCCGGGTGGAGCGAGCAGTACTTC

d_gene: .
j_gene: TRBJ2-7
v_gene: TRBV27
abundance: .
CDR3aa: CASSPDSPSYEQYF
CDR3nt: TGTGCCAGCAGCCCGGACAGCCCCTCCTACGAGCAGTACTTC

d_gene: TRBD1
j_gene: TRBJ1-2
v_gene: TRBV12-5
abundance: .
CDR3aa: CASGLVGTGGNYGYTF
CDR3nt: TGTGCTAGTGGTTTGGTAGGGACAGGGGGCAACTATGGCTACACCTTC

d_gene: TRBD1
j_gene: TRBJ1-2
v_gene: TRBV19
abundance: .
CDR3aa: CASSKDRNYGYTF
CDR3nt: TGTGCCAGTAGTAAGGACAGGAACTATGGCTACACCTTC

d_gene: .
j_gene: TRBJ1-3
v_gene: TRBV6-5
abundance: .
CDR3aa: CASGGGQVFGNTIYF
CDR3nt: TGTGCCAGCGGGGGAGGGCAAGTCTTTGGAAACACCATATATTTT

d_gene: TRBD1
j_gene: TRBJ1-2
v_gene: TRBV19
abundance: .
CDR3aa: CASREPGGNYGYTF
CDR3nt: TGTGCCAGTAGGGAACCAGGGGGCAACTATGGCTACACCTTC

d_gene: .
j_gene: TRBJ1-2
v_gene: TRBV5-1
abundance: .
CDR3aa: CASFDQSRGRNYGYTF
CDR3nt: TGCGCCAGCTTCGACCAATCCCGAGGGAGAAACTATGGCTACACCTTC

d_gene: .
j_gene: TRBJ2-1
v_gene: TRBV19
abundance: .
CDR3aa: CASSLQGRDDEQFF
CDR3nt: TGTGCCAGTAGTTTACAGGGTCGGGATGATGAGCAGTTCTTC

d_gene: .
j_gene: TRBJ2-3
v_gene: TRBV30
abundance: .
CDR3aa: CAWGRFGTDTQYF
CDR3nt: TGTGCCTGGGGGAGGTTCGGCACAGATACGCAGTATTTT

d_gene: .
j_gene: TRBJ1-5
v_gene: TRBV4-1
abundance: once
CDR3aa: CASSQDLGSSNQPQHF
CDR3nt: TGCGCCAGCAGCCAAGATCTCGGGAGTTCCAATCAGCCCCAGCATTTT

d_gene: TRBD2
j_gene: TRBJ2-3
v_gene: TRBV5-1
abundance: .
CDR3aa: CASSLGSGITDTQYF
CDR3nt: TGCGCCAGCAGCTTGGGTAGCGGGATCACAGATACGCAGTATTTT

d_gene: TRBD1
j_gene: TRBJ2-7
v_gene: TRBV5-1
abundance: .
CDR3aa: CASSEDRARYEQYF
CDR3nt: TGCGCCAGCAGCGAGGACAGGGCCAGGTACGAGCAGTACTTC

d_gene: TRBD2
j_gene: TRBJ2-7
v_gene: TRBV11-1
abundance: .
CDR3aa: CASSPPYSGAYEQYF
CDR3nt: TGTGCCAGCAGCCCCCCATACAGCGGGGCCTACGAGCAGTACTTC

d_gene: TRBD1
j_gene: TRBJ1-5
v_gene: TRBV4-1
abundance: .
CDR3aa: CASSQERTGRGHQPQHF
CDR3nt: TGCGCCAGCAGCCAAGAGAGGACTGGCAGGGGGCACCAGCCCCAGCATTTT

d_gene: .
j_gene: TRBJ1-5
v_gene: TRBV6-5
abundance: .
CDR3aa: CASSYGWGDQPQHF
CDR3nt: TGTGCCAGCAGTTACGGTTGGGGCGATCAGCCCCAGCATTTT

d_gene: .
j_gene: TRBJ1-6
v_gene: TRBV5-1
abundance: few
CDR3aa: CASSRDNSPLHF
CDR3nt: TGCGCCAGCAGCCGGGATAATTCACCCCTCCACTTT

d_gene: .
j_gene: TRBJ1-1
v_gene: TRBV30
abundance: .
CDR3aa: CALWGGETAFF
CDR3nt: TGTGCCCTCTGGGGGGGCGAGACAGCTTTCTTT

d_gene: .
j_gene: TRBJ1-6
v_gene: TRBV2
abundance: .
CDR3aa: CASSEAKGDRGSPLHF
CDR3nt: TGTGCCAGCAGTGAAGCTAAGGGGGATCGGGGTTCACCCCTCCACTTT

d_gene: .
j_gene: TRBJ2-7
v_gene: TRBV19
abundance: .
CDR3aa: CASSMRFSYEQYF
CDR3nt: TGTGCCAGTAGTATGCGGTTCTCCTACGAGCAGTACTTC

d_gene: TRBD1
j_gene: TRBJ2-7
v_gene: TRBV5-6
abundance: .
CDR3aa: CASSFTDRAYEQYF
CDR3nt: TGTGCCAGCAGCTTCACGGACAGGGCCTACGAGCAGTACTTC

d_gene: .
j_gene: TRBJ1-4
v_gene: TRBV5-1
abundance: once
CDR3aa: CASSLGPDRNEKLFF
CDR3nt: TGCGCCAGCAGCTTGGGGCCCGACAGAAATGAAAAACTGTTTTTT

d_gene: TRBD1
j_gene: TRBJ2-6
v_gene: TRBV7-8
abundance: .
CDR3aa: CASRPTGVSSGANVLTF
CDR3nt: TGTGCCAGCAGACCCACAGGGGTTAGCTCTGGGGCCAACGTCCTGACTTTC

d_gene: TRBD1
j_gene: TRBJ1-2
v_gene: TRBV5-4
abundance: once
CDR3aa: CASSSPGQGYYGYTF
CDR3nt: TGTGCCAGCAGCTCGCCGGGACAGGGGTATTATGGCTACACCTTC

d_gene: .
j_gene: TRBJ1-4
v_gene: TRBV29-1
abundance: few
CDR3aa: CSVVSGALDEKLFF
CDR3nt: TGCAGCGTTGTTAGCGGGGCATTGGATGAAAAACTGTTTTTT

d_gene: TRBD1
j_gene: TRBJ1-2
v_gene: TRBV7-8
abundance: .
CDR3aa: CASSVTGDRGYTF
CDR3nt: TGTGCCAGCAGCGTCACAGGGGATCGTGGCTACACCTTC

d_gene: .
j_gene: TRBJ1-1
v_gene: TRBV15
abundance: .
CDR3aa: CATSRDRGTEAFF
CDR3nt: TGTGCCACCAGCAGAGATAGGGGGACTGAAGCTTTCTTT

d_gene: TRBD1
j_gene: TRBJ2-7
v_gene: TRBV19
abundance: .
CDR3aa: CASSTDRASSEQYF
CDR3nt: TGTGCCAGTAGTACCGACAGGGCTTCGTCCGAGCAGTACTTC

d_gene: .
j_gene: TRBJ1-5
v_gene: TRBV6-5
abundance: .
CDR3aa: CASSLGTHQPQHF
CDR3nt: TGTGCCAGCAGTTTGGGGACACATCAGCCCCAGCATTTT

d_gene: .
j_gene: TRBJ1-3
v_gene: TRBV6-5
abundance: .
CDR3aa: CASSAGLPSGNTIYF
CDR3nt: TGTGCCAGCAGCGCGGGACTCCCCTCTGGAAACACCATATATTTT

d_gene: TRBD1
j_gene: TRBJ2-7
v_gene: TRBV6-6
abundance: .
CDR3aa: CASSYSTGSIYEQYF
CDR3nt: TGTGCCAGCAGTTACTCGACAGGGAGCATCTACGAGCAGTACTTC

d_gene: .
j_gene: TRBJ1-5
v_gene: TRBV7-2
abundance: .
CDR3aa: CASSLLLGGNQPQHF
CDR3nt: TGTGCCAGCAGCTTATTGCTGGGGGGAAATCAGCCCCAGCATTTT

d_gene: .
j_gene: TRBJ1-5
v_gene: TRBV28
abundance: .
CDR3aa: CASAYSGPNQPQHF
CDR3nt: TGTGCCAGCGCGTATTCAGGGCCTAATCAGCCCCAGCATTTT